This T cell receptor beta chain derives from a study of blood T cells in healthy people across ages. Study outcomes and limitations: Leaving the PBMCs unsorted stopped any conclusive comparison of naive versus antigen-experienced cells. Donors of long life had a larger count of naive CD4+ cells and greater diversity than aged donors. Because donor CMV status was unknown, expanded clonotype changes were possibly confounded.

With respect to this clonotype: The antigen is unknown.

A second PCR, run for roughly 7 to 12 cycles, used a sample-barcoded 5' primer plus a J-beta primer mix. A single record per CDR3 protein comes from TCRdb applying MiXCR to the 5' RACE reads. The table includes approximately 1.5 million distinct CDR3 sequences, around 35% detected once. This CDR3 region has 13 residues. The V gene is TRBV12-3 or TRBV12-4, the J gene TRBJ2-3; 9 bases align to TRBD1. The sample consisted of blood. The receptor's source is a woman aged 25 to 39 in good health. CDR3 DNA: TGTGGCAGTGGGACAGGGAACACAGATACGCAGTATTTT. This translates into CGSGTGNTDTQYF.